Listed below are T cell receptor beta chains from one sample, sequenced in a study of blood T cell repertoires in COVID-19. Data came from immunoSEQ multiplex PCR; TCRdb stores just in-frame clones and leaves some out. The table lists just under 50,000 clones, 79% of them singletons. Material: peripheral blood. The source of these receptors is a man aged 65-85 years with acute or convalescent COVID-19. Each CDR3 is given with its conserved first and last residue. The order of the fields is J gene, clone size, V gene, D gene, CDR3 protein, CDR3 DNA. A D gene is named only where the DNA matches it firmly. Rows may omit the clone size; those that give it use once, few, many or a size class.

TRBJ1-1 | . | TRBV6-6 | TRBD1 | CASSFAWTGSGGAFF | TGTGCCAGCAGTTTCGCCTGGACAGGGTCTGGTGGGGCTTTCTTT
TRBJ1-1 | . | TRBV5-8 | . | CASTAPTGLSEAFF | TGTGCCAGCACCGCCCCAACAGGATTGTCTGAAGCTTTCTTT
TRBJ1-6 | . | TRBV5-6 | TRBD1 | CASSLPGTDDSPLHF | TGTGCCAGCAGCTTACCCGGGACAGACGATTCACCCCTCCACTTT
TRBJ2-7 | . | TRBV7-9 | TRBD2 | CASSTPRREFTEEEYF | TGTGCCAGCAGCACGCCCAGGCGGGAGTTCACTGAGGAGGAGTACTTC
TRBJ1-2 | . | TRBV7-2 | . | CASSPPNGGPGYGYTF | TGTGCCAGCAGCCCGCCCAATGGGGGCCCTGGCTATGGCTACACCTTC
TRBJ2-2 | . | TRBV27 | TRBD2 | CASTRFPGLAGLGGELFF | TGTGCCAGCACTCGCTTTCCGGGACTAGCGGGATTAGGCGGGGAGCTGTTTTTT
TRBJ2-3 | once | TRBV4-1 | TRBD2 | CASSRTSGRGDVTDTQYF | TGCGCCAGCAGCCGGACTAGCGGGAGAGGGGACGTCACAGATACGCAGTATTTT
TRBJ2-1 | once | TRBV3-1/TRBV3-2 | TRBD2 | CASSQDSGTSGDNEQFF | TGTGCCAGCAGCCAAGACTCCGGGACTAGCGGTGACAATGAGCAGTTCTTC
TRBJ1-5 | . | TRBV2 | . | CASSDSGGRQPQHF | TGTGCCAGCAGTGACTCCGGGGGAAGACAGCCCCAGCATTTT
TRBJ1-2 | . | TRBV20-1 | . | CSASPSYGYTF | TGCAGTGCTAGTCCCTCCTATGGCTACACCTTC
TRBJ2-3 | once | TRBV6-4 | TRBD1 | CASRKGAAWDTQYF | TGTGCCAGCAGGAAGGGGGCCGCGTGGGATACGCAGTATTTT
TRBJ2-7 | . | TRBV4-1 | . | CASSRQQGEAYEQYF | TGCGCCAGCAGCCGCCAACAGGGAGAGGCCTACGAGCAGTACTTC
TRBJ1-3 | once | TRBV30 | TRBD1 | CAWTGGTAGNTIYF | TGTGCCTGGACGGGAGGGACAGCTGGAAACACCATATATTTT
TRBJ1-2 | . | TRBV5-1 | TRBD1 | CASSGQGEAYGYTF | TGCGCCAGCAGCGGACAGGGGGAGGCCTATGGCTACACCTTC
TRBJ2-3 | . | TRBV30 | . | CAWSTGQLISFTQYF | TGTGCCTGGAGTACCGGACAGCTCATAAGTTTTACGCAGTATTTT
TRBJ1-6 | . | TRBV21-1 | . | CASSKYHKNPPTGGYNSPLHF | TGTGCCAGCAGCAAATACCACAAAAACCCCCCGACAGGGGGCTATAATTCACCCCTCCACTTT
TRBJ1-1 | . | TRBV12-5 | . | CASGLQQNTEAFF | TGTGCTAGTGGCCTACAGCAGAACACTGAAGCTTTCTTT
TRBJ2-1 | . | TRBV5-4 | . | CASRGLGHEQFF | TGTGCCAGCAGGGGATTGGGGCATGAGCAGTTCTTC
TRBJ1-6 | . | TRBV4-1 | . | CASSQKGGNSPLHF | TGCGCCAGCAGCCAAAAGGGGGGGAATTCACCCCTCCACTTT
TRBJ1-4 | . | TRBV7-6 | . | CASSLRGIPATNEKLFF | TGTGCCAGCAGCTTAAGGGGGATCCCGGCAACTAATGAAAAACTGTTTTTT
TRBJ1-1 | . | TRBV3-1/TRBV3-2 | . | CASSQEGGPNTEAFF | TGTGCCAGCAGCCAAGAGGGCGGGCCGAACACTGAAGCTTTCTTT
TRBJ1-1 | . | TRBV28 | . | CASSFFSLRVNTEAFF | TGTGCCAGCAGTTTTTTCTCATTGCGGGTGAACACTGAAGCTTTCTTT
TRBJ2-1 | . | TRBV10-3 | TRBD2 | CAISEAGGESEQFF | TGTGCCATCAGTGAGGCGGGAGGGGAATCTGAGCAGTTCTTC
TRBJ2-1 | few | TRBV11-1 | TRBD1 | CASSLEDREVYNEQFF | TGTGCCAGCAGCTTAGAGGACAGGGAGGTTTACAATGAGCAGTTCTTC
TRBJ1-2 | . | TRBV28 | . | CASSFRSIGYTF | TGTGCCAGCAGTTTCCGGAGCATTGGCTACACCTTC
TRBJ2-3 | . | TRBV14 | TRBD1 | CASSQDYQTGVKTDTQYF | TGTGCCAGCAGCCAAGATTACCAAACAGGGGTAAAGACAGATACGCAGTATTTT
TRBJ2-7 | . | TRBV7-2 | . | CASSPNYEQYF | TGTGCCAGCAGTCCCAACTACGAGCAGTACTTC
TRBJ1-6 | . | TRBV7-3 | . | CASSFQGGSPLHF | TGTGCCAGCAGCTTTCAGGGCGGATCACCCCTCCACTTT
TRBJ2-5 | . | TRBV5-1 | TRBD1 | CASSISGTGEETQYF | TGCGCCAGCAGCATATCCGGGACAGGGGAAGAGACCCAGTACTTC
TRBJ1-3 | many | TRBV9 | . | CASTPRLGLGNTIYF | TGTGCCAGCACCCCCAGGTTGGGGCTCGGAAACACCATATATTTT
TRBJ1-5 | . | TRBV3-1/TRBV3-2 | TRBD1 | CASSSGQGGGVRPQHF | TGTGCCAGCAGTTCGGGACAGGGGGGCGGCGTGCGGCCCCAGCATTTT
TRBJ2-1 | medium-sized | TRBV3-1/TRBV3-2 | TRBD2 | CASRAGGPFNEQFF | TGTGCCAGCCGAGCGGGGGGGCCGTTCAATGAGCAGTTCTTC
TRBJ2-1 | . | TRBV29-1 | . | CSVHEAGRWGDEQFF | TGCAGCGTTCATGAAGCAGGGCGATGGGGCGATGAGCAGTTCTTC
TRBJ2-6 | few | TRBV2 | . | CASSQGYYGANVLTF | TGTGCCAGCAGTCAAGGGTACTACGGGGCCAACGTCCTGACTTTC
TRBJ1-2 | once | TRBV6-5 | TRBD1 | CASAMGQGADYTF | TGTGCCAGCGCGATGGGACAGGGTGCTGACTACACCTTC
TRBJ1-3 | . | TRBV5-1 | . | CASSPGPGSLNTIYF | TGCGCCAGCAGCCCCGGGCCGGGGTCTCTCAACACCATATATTTT
TRBJ1-6 | few | TRBV27 | TRBD1 | CASSLYGDRGPDNSPLHF | TGTGCCAGCAGTTTATATGGGGACAGGGGGCCGGATAATTCACCCCTCCACTTT
TRBJ2-2 | . | TRBV11-3 | . | CASSLGAVGELFF | TGTGCCAGCAGCTTAGGTGCGGTCGGGGAGCTGTTTTTT
TRBJ2-6 | . | TRBV30 | . | CAWREAGANVLTF | TGTGCCTGGAGGGAGGCTGGGGCCAACGTCCTGACTTTC
TRBJ2-7 | . | TRBV28 | . | CASSSPRESPYEQYF | TGTGCCAGCAGTTCCCCCAGGGAAAGTCCCTACGAGCAGTACTTC
TRBJ1-3 | once | TRBV2 | TRBD1 | CASSGYWGQGTPNTIYF | TGTGCCAGCAGTGGATATTGGGGACAGGGGACCCCAAACACCATATATTTT
TRBJ1-5 | . | TRBV28 | . | CATQGSNQPQHF | TGTGCCACTCAGGGTAGCAATCAGCCCCAGCATTTT
TRBJ2-7 | . | TRBV2 | . | CASSESGPTYEQYF | TGTGCCAGCAGTGAATCAGGGCCGACCTACGAGCAGTACTTC
TRBJ2-1 | . | TRBV30 | TRBD2 | CAWTAGGFEQFF | TGTGCCTGGACTGCCGGGGGGTTTGAGCAGTTCTTC
TRBJ2-5 | few | TRBV4-1 | . | CASSQGGGETQYF | TGCGCCAGCAGCCAAGGCGGAGGGGAGACCCAGTACTTC